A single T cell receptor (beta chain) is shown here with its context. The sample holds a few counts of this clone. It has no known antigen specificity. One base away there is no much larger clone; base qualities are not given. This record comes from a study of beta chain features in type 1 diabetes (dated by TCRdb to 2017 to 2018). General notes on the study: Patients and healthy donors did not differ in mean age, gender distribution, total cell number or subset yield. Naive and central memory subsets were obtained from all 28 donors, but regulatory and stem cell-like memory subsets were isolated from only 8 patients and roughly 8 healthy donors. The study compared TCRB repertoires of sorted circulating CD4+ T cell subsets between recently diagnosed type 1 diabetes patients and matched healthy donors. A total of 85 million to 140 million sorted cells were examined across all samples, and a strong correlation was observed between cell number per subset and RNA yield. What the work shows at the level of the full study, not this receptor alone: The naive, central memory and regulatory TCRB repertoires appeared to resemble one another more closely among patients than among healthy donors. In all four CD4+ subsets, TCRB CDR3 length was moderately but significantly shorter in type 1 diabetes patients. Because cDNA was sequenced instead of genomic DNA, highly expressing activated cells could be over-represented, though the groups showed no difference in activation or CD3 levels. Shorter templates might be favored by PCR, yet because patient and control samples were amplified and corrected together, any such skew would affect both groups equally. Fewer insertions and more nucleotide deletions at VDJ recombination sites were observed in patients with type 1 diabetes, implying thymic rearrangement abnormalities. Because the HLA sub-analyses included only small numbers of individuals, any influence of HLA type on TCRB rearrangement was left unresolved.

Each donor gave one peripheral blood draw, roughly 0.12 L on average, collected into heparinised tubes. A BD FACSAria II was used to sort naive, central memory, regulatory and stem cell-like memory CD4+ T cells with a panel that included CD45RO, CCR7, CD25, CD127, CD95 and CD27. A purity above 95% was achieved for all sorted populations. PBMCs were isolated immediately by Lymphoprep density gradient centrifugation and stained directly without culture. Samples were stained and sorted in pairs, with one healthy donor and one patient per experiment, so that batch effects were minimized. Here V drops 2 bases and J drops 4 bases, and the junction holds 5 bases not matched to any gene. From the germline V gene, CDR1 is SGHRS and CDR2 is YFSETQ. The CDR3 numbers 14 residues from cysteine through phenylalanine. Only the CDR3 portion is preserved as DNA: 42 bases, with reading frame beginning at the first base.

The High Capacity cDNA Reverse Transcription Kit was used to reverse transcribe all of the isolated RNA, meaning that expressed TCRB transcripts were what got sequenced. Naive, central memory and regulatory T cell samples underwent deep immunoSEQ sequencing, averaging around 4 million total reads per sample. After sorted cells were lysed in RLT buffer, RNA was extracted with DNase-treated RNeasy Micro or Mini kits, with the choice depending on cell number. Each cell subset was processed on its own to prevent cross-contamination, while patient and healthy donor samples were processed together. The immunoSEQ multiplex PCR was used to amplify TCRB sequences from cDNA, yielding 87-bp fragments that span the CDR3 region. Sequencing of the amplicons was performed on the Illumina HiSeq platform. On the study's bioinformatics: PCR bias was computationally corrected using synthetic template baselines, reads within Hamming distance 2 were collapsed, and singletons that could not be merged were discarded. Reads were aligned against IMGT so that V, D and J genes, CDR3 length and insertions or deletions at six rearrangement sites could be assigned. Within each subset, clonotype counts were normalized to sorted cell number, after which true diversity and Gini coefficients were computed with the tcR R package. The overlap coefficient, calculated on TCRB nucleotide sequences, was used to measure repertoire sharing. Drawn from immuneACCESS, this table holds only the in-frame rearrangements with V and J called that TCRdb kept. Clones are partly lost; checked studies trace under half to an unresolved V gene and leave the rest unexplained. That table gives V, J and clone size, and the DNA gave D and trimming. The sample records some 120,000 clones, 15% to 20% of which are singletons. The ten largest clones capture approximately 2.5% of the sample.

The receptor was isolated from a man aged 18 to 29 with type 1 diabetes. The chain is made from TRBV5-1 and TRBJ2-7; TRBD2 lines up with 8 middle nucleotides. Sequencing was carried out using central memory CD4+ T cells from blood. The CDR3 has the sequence CASSFASGSYEQYF. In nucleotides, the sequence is TGCGCCAGCAGCTTCGCCAGCGGGAGTTACGAGCAGTACTTC.